Below are 21 T cell receptor beta chains sequenced from a single sample in a study of monozygotic twins with inflammatory bowel disease. TCRdb reprocessed the 5' RACE reads, with one entry per CDR3 protein and no DNA. This sample's table has fewer than 550,000 distinct CDR3 sequences. Sequencing was carried out using blood. Receptors were obtained from a human donor with ulcerative colitis or Crohn's disease, or a healthy co-twin of an affected twin (not recorded which).

The chain combines TRBV19 with TRBJ1-1; lacking DNA, the TRBD1 call made by TCRdb goes unchecked. The germline gives CDR1 LNHDA, CDR2 SQIVND (reference sequence). CDR3 size: 14 residues. CDR3 region: CASSMARSNTEAFF.

The chain employs TRBV4-1 and TRBJ1-1; TCRdb's D gene call, TRBD1, goes unchecked for lack of DNA. Germline V gene data show CDR1 as MGHRA and CDR2 as YSYEKL. The CDR3 sequence is 14 residues long. The CDR3 sequence: CASSQGHGGTEAFF.

V is TRBV5-1 and J is TRBJ2-1. The CDR3 runs to 11 residues. Per the germline V gene, CDR1 is SGHRS and CDR2 is YFSETQ. The CDR3: CASSSNNEQFF.

The chain is built from TRBV12-3 or TRBV12-4 and TRBJ2-1; the D call from TCRdb, TRBD2, cannot be confirmed without DNA. The length of the CDR3 is 17 residues. The CDR3 protein is CASSSRRAGGLLNEQFF.

The rearrangement uses TRBV2 and TRBJ2-2. The CDR3 spans 13 residues. The germline V gene encodes CDR1 SNHLY and CDR2 FYNNEI. CDR3 region: CASSEGNTGELFF.

The chain carries TRBV12-3 or TRBV12-4 and TRBJ1-6; absent DNA, TCRdb's TRBD1 call cannot be checked. The CDR3 length is 13 residues. CDR3: CASSLSQESPLHF.

The V call is TRBV7-2, the J call TRBJ2-3; TCRdb picks TRBD2, but there is no DNA to check that call. Germline V gene lookup returns CDR1 SGHTA and CDR2 FQGNSA. The CDR3 covers 16 residues. The CDR3 is CASSFTSGRAADTQYF.

V and J are TRBV12-3 or TRBV12-4 and TRBJ1-5; TCRdb's D call, TRBD1, is unchecked because there is no DNA. The CDR3 is made up of 14 amino acids. Here the CDR3 reads CASSLGSGRQPQHF.

This chain connects TRBV10-3 to TRBJ2-6; without DNA, the TCRdb call of TRBD2 cannot be checked. Germline CDR1 and CDR2: ENHRY and SYGVKD. The CDR3 has 15 amino acids. Here the CDR3 reads CAITGGLAGANVLTF.

The V gene is TRBV2, the J gene TRBJ2-7; TCRdb outputs TRBD1, but without DNA this stays unchecked. Looked up from germline, CDR1 is SNHLY and CDR2 is FYNNEI. The CDR3 length is 12 residues. CDR3 in amino acids: CASRQERYEQYF.

V gene TRBV7-2 combines with J gene TRBJ2-2. Germline V gene sequence: CDR1 SGHTA, CDR2 FQGNSA. The CDR3 has 14 residues. The chain's CDR3 is CASSFGVYTGELFF.

CDR3 residues: CASSPTSGGHNEQFF. The chain uses TRBV12-3 or TRBV12-4 and TRBJ2-1; TCRdb's D gene call, TRBD2, goes unchecked for lack of DNA. The CDR3 extends over 15 amino acids.

The gene calls are TRBV7-3 and TRBJ2-5; TCRdb selects TRBD2, and the lack of DNA leaves this call unchecked. The CDR3 consists of 15 residues. Germline CDR1 and CDR2: SGHTA and FQGTGA. The chain's CDR3 is CASSRAGTSGETQYF.

V gene TRBV6-2 or TRBV6-3 combines with J gene TRBJ2-2; no DNA is available, so the TRBD1 call from TCRdb remains unchecked. The CDR3 consists of 14 residues. The germline V gene has CDR1 MNHEY and CDR2 SVGEGT. The CDR3 spells CASRRTGEAGELFF.

V is TRBV20-1 and J is TRBJ1-6; TCRdb's assignment of TRBD1 cannot be checked, as there is no DNA. This CDR3 region has 14 residues. Germline assignment: CDR1 DFQATT and CDR2 SNEGSKA (reference sequence). CDR3 region: CSATGEAYNSPLHF.

The J gene is TRBJ1-1, the V gene TRBV6-1. The length of the CDR3 is 14 residues. CDR1 is MNHNS, CDR2 SASEGT, per germline. The CDR3 sequence is CASSKVHESTEAFF.

This chain joins TRBV29-1 and TRBJ2-7; TCRdb names TRBD1, which stays unverified in the absence of DNA. The CDR3 has 11 residues. Per the germline V gene, CDR1 is SQVTM and CDR2 is ANQGSEA. CDR3 protein: CSVRTNYEQYF.

V usage is TRBV3-1 and J usage is TRBJ2-5. The CDR3 is 14 residues long. Germline CDR1 reads LGHDT; CDR2 reads YNNKEL (reference sequence). The chain's CDR3 is CASSSRGIQETQYF.

The chain's CDR3 is CASRSFRDPRPEAFF. This sequence joins TRBV18 and TRBJ1-1. The CDR3 spans 15 residues. Germline values: CDR1 KGHSH, CDR2 LQKENI.

This sequence joins TRBV7-3 and TRBJ1-1. The germline V gene encodes CDR1 SGHTA and CDR2 FQGTGA. CDR3 size: 13 residues. The CDR3 reads CASSLMGHTEAFF.

V gene TRBV14 combines with J gene TRBJ1-1; with no DNA, the TCRdb D assignment of TRBD1 cannot be verified. The germline gives CDR1 SGHDN, CDR2 FVKESK. This CDR3 is 17 amino acids long. Here the CDR3 reads CASSHLTGWGIITEAFF.